What follows are 12 T cell receptor beta chains derived from one specimen sequenced in a study of regulatory T cells in long-lasting Graves disease (dated by TCRdb to the early 2020s). The time point label, as the study defines it: newly diagnosed GD, antithyroid drugs for less than 3 months. For both TCR sequencing and RNA sequencing, RNA was extracted from PBMCs in TRIzol. Receptor amplification or capture employed multiplex PCR. The sequencing machine was an Illumina HiSeq 4000. TCR beta libraries were built with iRepertoire HTBI primers and Arm-PCR amplification of CDR3 regions. The public reads were run again by TCRdb, first through fastp at Q25 and then through MiXCR, and only productive beta chains were kept. Under each unique CDR3 protein, matching rows form one entry showing the most common genes and DNA. This sample has more than 450,000 distinct CDR3 sequences in its table, and around 12% of those were observed once. The top ten hold roughly 9.3% of the sample.

The sample was also linked to a second study, of T cells in Graves' hyperthyroidism and ophthalmopathy.

Sample: peripheral blood mononuclear cells (PBMCs), taken at new diagnosis, from a patient treated with antithyroid drugs. Source of these receptors: a woman in her 30s with Graves disease. Donor details come from another sample of the same person, matched by shared clones.

This clonotype was observed many times. CDR3: CASSFQGGEQFF. CDR3 in DNA: TGTGCCAGCAGCTTCCAGGGGGGTGAGCAGTTCTTC. The V and J genes are TRBV11-3 and TRBJ2-1; maybe TRBD1 (7 bases). The CDR3 covers 12 residues. V lost 3 bases and J 9 bases, leaving 9 bases between the germline ends. Germline CDR1 SGHNT, CDR2 YENEEA.

This clonotype was found many times. The chain joins TRBV20-1 to TRBJ2-7; D remains unclear. There are 10 residues in the CDR3. Per germline, CDR1 DFQATT and CDR2 SNEGSKA (reference sequence). The CDR3 is CREQDYEQYF. Here the CDR3 DNA reads TGCAGAGAGCAGGATTACGAGCAGTACTTC.

This clonotype has only a few counts. This chain links TRBV7-9 with TRBJ2-7; D might be TRBD1 (7 bases). Deletions cut 7 bases from V and 2 bases from J, with 18 bases between. The CDR3 has 15 amino acids. Germline assignment: CDR1 SEHNR and CDR2 FQNEAQ (reference sequence). The CDR3 nucleotides read TGTGCCAGCAACTACTGGCCAGGGGGGACCTACGAGCAGTACTTC. Translation gives CASNYWPGGTYEQYF.

Ten or more counts support this clonotype. The chain recombines TRBV7-9 with TRBJ1-1; D is unclear. V lost 2 bases, J lost 6 bases, and 13 bases lay in between. CDR1 is SEHNR and CDR2 is FQNEAQ in the germline V gene (reference sequence). This CDR3 has 14 amino acids. CDR3 in DNA: TGTGCCAGCAGCTTACGTCCGGGCTTCGCTGAAGCTTTCTTT. Protein product: CASSLRPGFAEAFF.

This clonotype has a count of ten or more. The chain is built from TRBV7-9 and TRBJ1-2; a weak D match, TRBD1 (5 bases). The CDR3 sequence is 17 residues long. Trimming took off 1 base at V and 0 bases at J, with 15 bases between the two ends. In germline, CDR1 is SEHNR, CDR2 FQNEAQ (reference sequence). The CDR3 is CASSLVAQGYANYGYTF. CDR3 sequence (DNA): TGTGCCAGCAGCTTAGTGGCCCAGGGATATGCTAACTATGGCTACACCTTC.

This clonotype was counted at least ten times. The J gene is TRBJ2-1, the V gene TRBV11-2; TRBD1 matches 7 bases. V shed 7 bases and J 5 bases; nucleotides not matched to a gene: 8. CDR1 and CDR2 from the germline V gene are SGHAT and FQNNGV. This CDR3 comprises 14 residues. The CDR3 reads CASNNRGQHNEQFF. The CDR3, as DNA: TGTGCCAGCAACAACAGGGGTCAGCACAATGAGCAGTTCTTC.

The sample holds a few counts of this clonotype. The V and J genes are TRBV20-1 and TRBJ1-5, with D possibly being TRBD1 (5 bases). The V gene's germline CDR1 is DFQATT and CDR2 SNEGSKA (reference sequence). V lost 2 bases and J 0 bases, leaving 23 bases between the germline ends. The CDR3 is 19 residues long. CDR3 region: CSARRRMEGSSYSNQPQHF. The CDR3 DNA reads as TGCAGTGCTAGAAGGCGGATGGAGGGGTCATCCTATAGCAATCAGCCCCAGCATTTT.

Ten or more counts support this clonotype. The genes are TRBV5-4 and TRBJ1-2, with D unclear. Germline loops: CDR1 SGHNT, CDR2 YYREEE (reference sequence). V dropped 0 bases and J dropped 8 bases, with 11 bases sitting between them. This CDR3 spans 13 amino acids. Here the CDR3 reads CASSLVGSEGYTF. The CDR3 DNA reads as TGTGCCAGCAGCTTGGTAGGGTCTGAGGGCTACACCTTC.

This clonotype came up a few times. This sequence joins TRBV6-1 and TRBJ2-1; 8 bases are shared with TRBD1. V was clipped by 6 bases and J by 1 base; unmatched bases: 8. Germline CDR1 MNHNS, CDR2 SASEGT. The CDR3 is 16 amino acids. The CDR3 is CASSRRQGWSYNEQFF. CDR3 bases: TGTGCCAGCAGCCGGCGACAGGGGTGGTCCTACAATGAGCAGTTCTTC.

The genes are TRBV10-3 and TRBJ2-7, with a tentative D call TRBD2 (5 bases). CDR1 is ENHRY and CDR2 is SYGVKD in the germline V gene. The CDR3 sequence is 15 residues long. V was cut by 3 bases and J by 7 bases, with 19 bases left in between. CDR3 in DNA: TGTGCCATCAGTGAAAGCGGAGGTCAGTCGCGGGAGCAGTACTTC. Amino acid sequence: CAISESGGQSREQYF.

A few counts support this clonotype. The chain employs TRBV4-3 and TRBJ2-1; D possibly uses TRBD1 or TRBD2 (7 bases each). The CDR3 runs to 15 residues. Germline V gene sequence: CDR1 LGHNA, CDR2 YSLEER. The ends were cut back, 3 bases at V and 7 bases at J, with 16 bases in the middle. The CDR3 reads CASSHTGEGLNEQFF. As DNA, the CDR3 is TGCGCCAGCAGCCACACAGGGGAGGGGTTGAATGAGCAGTTCTTC.

This clonotype was counted at least ten times. The chain has TRBV13 and TRBJ2-7, with 7 bases aligning to TRBD1. The length of the CDR3 is 13 residues. V lost 5 bases and J lost 3; bases outside the gene matches: 4. CDR1 is PRHDT, CDR2 FYEKMQ, per germline (reference sequence). CDR3 nucleotides: TGTGCCAGCAGCCGCGGACAGGTCTACGAGCAGTACTTC. Residues: CASSRGQVYEQYF.